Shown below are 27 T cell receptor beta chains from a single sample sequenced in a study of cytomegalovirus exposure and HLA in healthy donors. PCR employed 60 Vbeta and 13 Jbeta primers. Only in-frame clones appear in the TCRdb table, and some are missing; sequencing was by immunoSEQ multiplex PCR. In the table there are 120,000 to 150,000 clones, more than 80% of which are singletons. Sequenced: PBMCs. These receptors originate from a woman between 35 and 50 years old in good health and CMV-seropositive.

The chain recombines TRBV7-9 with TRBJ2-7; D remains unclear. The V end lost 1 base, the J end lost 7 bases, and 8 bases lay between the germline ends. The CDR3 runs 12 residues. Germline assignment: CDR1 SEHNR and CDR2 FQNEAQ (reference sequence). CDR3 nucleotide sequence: TGTGCCAGCAGCTTAGGAGCGCGGGAGCAGTACTTC. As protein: CASSLGAREQYF.

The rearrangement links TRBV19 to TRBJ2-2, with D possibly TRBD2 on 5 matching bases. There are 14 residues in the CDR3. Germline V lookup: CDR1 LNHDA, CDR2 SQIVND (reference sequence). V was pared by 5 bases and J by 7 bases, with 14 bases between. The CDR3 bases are TGTGCCAGTAGTGAGACCAAGAGCGGCGGGGAGCTGTTTTTT. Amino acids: CASSETKSGGELFF.

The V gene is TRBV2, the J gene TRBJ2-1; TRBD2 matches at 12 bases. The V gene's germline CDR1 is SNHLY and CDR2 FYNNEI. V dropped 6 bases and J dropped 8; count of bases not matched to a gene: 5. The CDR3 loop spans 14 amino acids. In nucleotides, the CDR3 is TGTGCCAGCAGGCCTAGCGGGAGGGCCGATGAGCAGTTCTTC. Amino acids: CASRPSGRADEQFF.

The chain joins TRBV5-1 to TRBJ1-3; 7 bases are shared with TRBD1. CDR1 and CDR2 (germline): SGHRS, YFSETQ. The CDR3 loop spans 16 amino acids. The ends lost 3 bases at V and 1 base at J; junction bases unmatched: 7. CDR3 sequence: CASSSGDSNSGNTIYF. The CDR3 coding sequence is TGCGCCAGCAGCTCGGGGGACAGTAATTCTGGAAACACCATATATTTT.

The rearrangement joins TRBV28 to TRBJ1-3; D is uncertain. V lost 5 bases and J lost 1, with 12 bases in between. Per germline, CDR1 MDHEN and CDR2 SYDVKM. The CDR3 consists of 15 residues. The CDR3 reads CASSPGVSSGNTIYF. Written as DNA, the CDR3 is TGTGCCAGCAGTCCCGGAGTGTCATCTGGAAACACCATATATTTT.

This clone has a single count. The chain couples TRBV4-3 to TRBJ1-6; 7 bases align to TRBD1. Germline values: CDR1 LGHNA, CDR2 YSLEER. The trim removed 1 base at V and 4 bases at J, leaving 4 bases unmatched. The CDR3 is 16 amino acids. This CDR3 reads CASSQGDREYNSPLHF. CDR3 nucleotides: TGCGCCAGCAGCCAAGGCGACAGGGAGTATAATTCACCCCTCCACTTT.

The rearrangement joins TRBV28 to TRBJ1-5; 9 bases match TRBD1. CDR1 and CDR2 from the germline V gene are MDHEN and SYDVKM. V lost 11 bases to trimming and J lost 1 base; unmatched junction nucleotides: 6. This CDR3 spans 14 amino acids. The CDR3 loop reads CASQDRGSNQPQHF. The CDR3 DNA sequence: TGTGCCTCACAGGACAGGGGAAGCAATCAGCCCCAGCATTTT.

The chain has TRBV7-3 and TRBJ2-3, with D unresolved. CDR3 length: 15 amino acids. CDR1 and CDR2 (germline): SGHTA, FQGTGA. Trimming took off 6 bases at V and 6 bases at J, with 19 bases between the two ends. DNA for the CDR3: TGTGCCAGCAGTCCCTCAAGCGCATCCTGGGATACGCAGTATTTT. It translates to CASSPSSASWDTQYF.

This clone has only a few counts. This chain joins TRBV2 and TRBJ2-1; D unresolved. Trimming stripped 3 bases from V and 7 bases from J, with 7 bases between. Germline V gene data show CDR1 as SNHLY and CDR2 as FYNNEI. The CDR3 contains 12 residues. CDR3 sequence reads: CASSDAENEQFF. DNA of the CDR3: TGTGCCAGCAGTGATGCGGAGAATGAGCAGTTCTTC.

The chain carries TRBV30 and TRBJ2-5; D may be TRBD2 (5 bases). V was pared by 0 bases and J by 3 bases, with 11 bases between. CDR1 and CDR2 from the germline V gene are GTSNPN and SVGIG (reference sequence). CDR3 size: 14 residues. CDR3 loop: CAWSVNAGEETQYF. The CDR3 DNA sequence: TGTGCCTGGAGTGTAAATGCGGGTGAAGAGACCCAGTACTTC.

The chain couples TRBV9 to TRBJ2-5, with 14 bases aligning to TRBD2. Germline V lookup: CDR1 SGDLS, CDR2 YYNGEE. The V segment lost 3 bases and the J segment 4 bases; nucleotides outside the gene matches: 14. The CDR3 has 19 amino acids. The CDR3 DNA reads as TGTGCCAGCAGCGCAGGGGTGGGGACTAGCGGGAGTAGGGGAGAGACCCAGTACTTC. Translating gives CASSAGVGTSGSRGETQYF.

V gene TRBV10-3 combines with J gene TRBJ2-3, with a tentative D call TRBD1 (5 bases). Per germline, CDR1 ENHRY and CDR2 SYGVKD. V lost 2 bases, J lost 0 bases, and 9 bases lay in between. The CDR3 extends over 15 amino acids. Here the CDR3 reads CAISEGAVSTDTQYF. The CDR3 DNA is TGTGCCATCAGTGAGGGGGCAGTTAGCACAGATACGCAGTATTTT.

DNA of the CDR3: TGTGCCAGCAGTTTAGGGGGCGGGGGGGGGCGCACAGATACGCAGTATTTT. Translated: CASSLGGGGGRTDTQYF. V is TRBV27 and J is TRBJ2-3; 9 positions match TRBD2. Germline V gives CDR1 MNHEY, CDR2 SMNVEV (reference sequence). V gave up 2 bases and J gave up 1 base; unmatched junction bases: 7. This CDR3 region has 17 residues.

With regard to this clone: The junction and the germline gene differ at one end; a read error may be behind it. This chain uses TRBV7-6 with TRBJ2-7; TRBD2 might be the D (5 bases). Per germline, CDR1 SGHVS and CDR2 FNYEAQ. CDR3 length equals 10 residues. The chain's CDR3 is CASSMTTPWF. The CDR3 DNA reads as TGTGCCAGCAGCATGACTACCCCTTGGTTC.

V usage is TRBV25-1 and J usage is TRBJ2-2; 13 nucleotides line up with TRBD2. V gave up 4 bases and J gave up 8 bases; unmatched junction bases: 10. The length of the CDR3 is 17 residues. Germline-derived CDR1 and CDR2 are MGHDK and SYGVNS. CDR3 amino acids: CASSGVPGTSGKGELFF. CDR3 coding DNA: TGTGCCAGCAGTGGAGTTCCCGGGACTAGCGGGAAAGGGGAGCTGTTTTTT.

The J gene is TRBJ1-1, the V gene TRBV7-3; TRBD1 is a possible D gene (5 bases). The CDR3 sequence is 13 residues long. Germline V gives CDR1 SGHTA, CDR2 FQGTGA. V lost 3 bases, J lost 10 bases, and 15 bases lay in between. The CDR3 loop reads CASSFDAAGGAFF. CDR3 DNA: TGTGCCAGCAGCTTCGACGCTGCGGGGGGAGCTTTCTTT.

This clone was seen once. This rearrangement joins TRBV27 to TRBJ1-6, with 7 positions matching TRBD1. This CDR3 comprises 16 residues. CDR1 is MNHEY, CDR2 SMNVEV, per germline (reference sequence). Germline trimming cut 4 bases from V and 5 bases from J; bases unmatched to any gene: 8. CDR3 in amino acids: CASSSATGSNNSPLHF. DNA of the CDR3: TGTGCCAGCAGTTCCGCGACAGGGTCTAATAATTCACCCCTCCACTTT.

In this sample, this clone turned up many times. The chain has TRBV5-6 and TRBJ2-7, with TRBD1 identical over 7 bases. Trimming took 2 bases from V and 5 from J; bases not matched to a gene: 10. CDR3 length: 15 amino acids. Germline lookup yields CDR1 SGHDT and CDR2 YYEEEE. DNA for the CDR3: TGTGCCAGCAGCTTCCGACAGGGACCGGCCCACGAGCAGTACTTC. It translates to CASSFRQGPAHEQYF.

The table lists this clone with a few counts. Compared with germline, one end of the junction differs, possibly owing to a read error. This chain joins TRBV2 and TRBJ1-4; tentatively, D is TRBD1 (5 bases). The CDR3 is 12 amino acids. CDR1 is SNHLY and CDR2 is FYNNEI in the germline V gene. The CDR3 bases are TGTGCCAGCAGTGACCTTGGGCCTGGGGGGATTTTT. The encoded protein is CASSDLGPGGIF. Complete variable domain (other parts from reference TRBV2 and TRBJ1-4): EPEVTQTPSHQVTQMGQEVILRCVPISNHLYFYWYRQILGQKVEFLVSFYNNEISEKSEIFDDQFSVERPDGSNFTLKIRSTKLEDSAMYFCASSDLGPGGIFGSGTQLSVL.

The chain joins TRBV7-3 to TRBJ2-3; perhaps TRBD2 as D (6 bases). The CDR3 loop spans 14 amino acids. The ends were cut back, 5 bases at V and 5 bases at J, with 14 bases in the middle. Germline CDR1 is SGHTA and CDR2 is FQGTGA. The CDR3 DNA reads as TGTGCCAGCAGCAGTCGGTCGGGGGTAGATACGCAGTATTTT. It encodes CASSSRSGVDTQYF.

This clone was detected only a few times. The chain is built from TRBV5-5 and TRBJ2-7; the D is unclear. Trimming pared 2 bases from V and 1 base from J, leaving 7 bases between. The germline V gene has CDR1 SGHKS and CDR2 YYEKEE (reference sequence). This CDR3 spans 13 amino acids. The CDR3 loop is CASSLSVSYEQYF. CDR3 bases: TGTGCCAGCAGCTTATCCGTGTCCTACGAGCAGTACTTC.

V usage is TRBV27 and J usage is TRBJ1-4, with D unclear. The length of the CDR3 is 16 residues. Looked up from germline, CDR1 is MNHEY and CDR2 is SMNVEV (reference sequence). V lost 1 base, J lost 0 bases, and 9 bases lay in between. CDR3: CASSLLGSATNEKLFF. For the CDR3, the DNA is TGTGCCAGCAGTTTATTGGGGAGTGCAACTAATGAAAAACTGTTTTTT.

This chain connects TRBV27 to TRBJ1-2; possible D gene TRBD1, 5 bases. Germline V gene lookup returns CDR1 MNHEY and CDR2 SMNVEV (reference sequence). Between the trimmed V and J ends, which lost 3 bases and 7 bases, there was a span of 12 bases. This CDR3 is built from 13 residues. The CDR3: CASSLGRAGGYTF. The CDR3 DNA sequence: TGTGCCAGCAGTTTGGGGCGAGCGGGTGGCTACACCTTC.

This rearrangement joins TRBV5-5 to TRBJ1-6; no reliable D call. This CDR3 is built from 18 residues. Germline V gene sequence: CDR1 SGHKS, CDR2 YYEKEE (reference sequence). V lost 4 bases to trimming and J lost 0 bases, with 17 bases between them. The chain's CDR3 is CASSPHVDGSSYNSPLHF. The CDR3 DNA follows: TGTGCCAGCAGCCCCCACGTGGACGGGAGCTCCTATAATTCACCCCTCCACTTT.

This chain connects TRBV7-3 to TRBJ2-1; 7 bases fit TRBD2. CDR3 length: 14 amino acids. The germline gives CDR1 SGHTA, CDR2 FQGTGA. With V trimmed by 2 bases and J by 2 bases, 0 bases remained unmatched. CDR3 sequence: CASSLGLAYNEQFF. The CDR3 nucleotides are TGTGCCAGCAGCTTAGGACTAGCCTACAATGAGCAGTTCTTC.

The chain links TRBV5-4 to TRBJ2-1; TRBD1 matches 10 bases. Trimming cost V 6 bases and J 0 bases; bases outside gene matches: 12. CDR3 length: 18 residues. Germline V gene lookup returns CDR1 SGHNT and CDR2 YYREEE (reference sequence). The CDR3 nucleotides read TGTGCCAGCAAAATGGGACAGGGGATACCCACCTCCTACAATGAGCAGTTCTTC. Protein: CASKMGQGIPTSYNEQFF.

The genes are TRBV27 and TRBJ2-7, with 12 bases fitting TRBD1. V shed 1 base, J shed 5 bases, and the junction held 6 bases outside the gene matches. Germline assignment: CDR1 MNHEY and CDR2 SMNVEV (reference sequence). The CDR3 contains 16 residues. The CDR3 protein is CASSLYRGTGGDEQYF. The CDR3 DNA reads TGTGCCAGCAGTTTATATAGGGGGACAGGGGGCGACGAGCAGTACTTC.